These 14 T cell receptor beta chains share one sample of origin, sequenced in a study of T and B cells in COVID-19 patients. TRB rearrangements were amplified by multiplex PCR with BIOMED2 TRB-A/B primers. TCRdb ran MiXCR on the multiplex PCR reads and lists one entry per CDR3 protein. This sample has about 7,900 distinct CDR3 sequences, with around two fifths found just once. Each TRB amplification used about 220-500 ng of genomic DNA from blood. The sequencing input was blood. The source of these receptors is a human donor who had recovered from COVID-19.

The chain is built from TRBV19 and TRBJ2-1; 9 positions match TRBD1. Looked up from germline, CDR1 is LNHDA and CDR2 is SQIVND (reference sequence). The CDR3 spans 14 residues. V shed 8 bases, J shed 2 bases, and the junction held 4 bases outside the gene matches. CDR3 in DNA: TGTGCCAGTCAGGGACAGGGACCCTACAATGAGCAGTTCTTC. Translating gives CASQGQGPYNEQFF.

Only a few counts were recorded for this clonotype. The V call is TRBV5-6, the J call TRBJ2-3; 11 bases match TRBD2. V was pared by 5 bases and J by 4 bases, with 9 bases of the junction left unmatched. This CDR3 contains 16 residues. CDR1 is SGHDT and CDR2 is YYEEEE in the germline V gene. This chain's CDR3 is CASRDLSGGAADTQYF. The DNA for the CDR3 is TGTGCCAGCAGGGACCTTAGCGGGGGGGCCGCAGATACGCAGTATTTT.

This chain links TRBV29-1 with TRBJ2-3, with D perhaps given as TRBD1 or TRBD2 (5 bases each). Trimming pared 7 bases from V and 9 bases from J, leaving 14 bases between. The length of the CDR3 is 11 residues. CDR1 SQVTM and CDR2 ANQGSEA come from the germline V gene. In DNA, the CDR3 is TGCAGCGGTGATGGGGGAGAGACGCAGTATTTT. It codes for CSGDGGETQYF.

This clonotype was detected a few times. The gene calls are TRBV6-1 and TRBJ2-3; 8 positions match TRBD1. The germline V gene has CDR1 MNHNS and CDR2 SASEGT. The CDR3 covers 14 residues. V trimming: 5 bases; J trimming: 4 bases; junction bases outside the gene matches: 5. The CDR3 nucleotides are TGTGCCAGCAGTAAGAGGACAGGGCCAGATACGCAGTATTTT. As protein: CASSKRTGPDTQYF.

The chain recombines TRBV29-1 with TRBJ1-2; no clear D gene. From germline, CDR1 is SQVTM and CDR2 ANQGSEA. Trimming stripped 0 bases from V and 2 bases from J, with 7 bases between. The length of the CDR3 is 13 residues. The chain's CDR3 is CSVEDQRNYGYTF. CDR3 DNA: TGCAGCGTTGAAGACCAGAGAAACTATGGCTACACCTTC.

The chain carries TRBV5-6 and TRBJ2-4; D tentatively reads TRBD1 or TRBD2 (6 bases each). The germline V gene has CDR1 SGHDT and CDR2 YYEEEE. The ends were cut back, 1 base at V and 4 bases at J, with 21 bases in the middle. This CDR3 contains 18 residues. This CDR3 is CASSLLTRFRGPKNIQYF. CDR3 sequence (DNA): TGTGCCAGCAGCTTGCTAACCCGCTTCCGGGGGCCAAAAAACATTCAGTACTTC.

The CDR3 DNA follows: TGTGCCAGCAGCTTGGGGGTAACAGGGAGTGAATATTTT. Amino acids: CASSLGVTGSEYF. The V and J genes are TRBV5-4 and TRBJ2-3; a possible D gene is TRBD1 (6 bases). V lost 0 bases to trimming and J lost 15 bases, with 17 bases between them. Germline V gene data show CDR1 as SGHNT and CDR2 as YYREEE (reference sequence). This CDR3 has 13 amino acids.

This clonotype is labeled medium-sized (0.01 to 0.1%). V usage is TRBV19 and J usage is TRBJ2-3, with 9 bases identical to TRBD2. The CDR3 contains 19 residues. CDR1 and CDR2 from the germline V gene are LNHDA and SQIVND (reference sequence). V was clipped by 3 bases and J by 4 bases; unmatched bases: 17. The CDR3 reads CASSIHNLLASGEADTQYF. Written as DNA, the CDR3 is TGTGCCAGTAGTATTCACAACCTTTTAGCTAGCGGGGAGGCAGATACGCAGTATTTT. Using reference TRBV19 and TRBJ2-3 for the parts outside the CDR3, the full variable domain is DGGITQSPKYLFRKEGQNVTLSCEQNLNHDAMYWYRQDPGQGLRLIYYSQIVNDFQKGDIAEGYSVSREKKESFPLTVTSAQKNPTAFYLCASSIHNLLASGEADTQYFGPGTRLTVL.

This clonotype occurred a few times. CDR3: CSVEKENTEAFF. CDR3 bases: TGCAGCGTTGAGAAGGAGAACACTGAAGCTTTCTTT. The chain carries TRBV29-1 and TRBJ1-1; D is undetermined. CDR1 and CDR2 (germline): SQVTM, ANQGSEA. Trimming pared 3 bases from V and 1 base from J, leaving 6 bases between. This CDR3 comprises 12 residues.

The chain recombines TRBV7-6 with TRBJ2-7; possibly TRBD2 for D (6 bases). The CDR3 runs to 14 residues. The germline V gene encodes CDR1 SGHVS and CDR2 FNYEAQ. Deletions cut 5 bases from V and 6 bases from J, with 17 bases between. CDR3 nucleotides: TGTGCCAGCAGCCGCCCCGGGACTCTGAGCGAGCAGTACTTC. This encodes CASSRPGTLSEQYF.

Regarding this clonotype: The missing conserved phenylalanine or tryptophan at the end of this CDR3 makes a read error likely. The rearrangement uses TRBV10-3 and TRBJ2-2; 9 bases fit TRBD1. Germline values: CDR1 ENHRY, CDR2 SYGVKD. The CDR3 is made up of 14 amino acids. V gave up 10 bases and J gave up 5 bases; unmatched junction bases: 8. In DNA, the CDR3 is TGTGCCAGCCTGGGACAGGGTAGAACCGGGGAGCTGTTTTTA. This encodes CASLGQGRTGELFL.

This clonotype was seen a few times. This chain links TRBV11-1 with TRBJ1-1; tentative D call: TRBD1 (5 bases). The CDR3 has 14 residues. With 3 bases removed from V and 4 bases from J, the gap between germline ends came to 12 bases. The germline V gene has CDR1 SGHAT and CDR2 FQDESV (reference sequence). DNA for the CDR3: TGTGCCAGCAGCTTCTTTGGGGCAGGCACTGAAGCTTTCTTT. Protein sequence: CASSFFGAGTEAFF. The full variable domain, in which reference TRBV11-1 and TRBJ1-1 provide the parts outside the CDR3, is EAEVAQSPRYKITEKSQAVAFWCDPISGHATLYWYRQILGQGPELLVQFQDESVVDDSQLPKDRFSAERLKGVDSTLKIQPAELGDSAMYLCASSFFGAGTEAFFGQGTRLTVV.

This chain links TRBV30 with TRBJ1-6; unclear D gene. This CDR3 is 13 amino acids long. V shed 0 bases and J shed 9 bases, with 9 bases lying between them. Germline assignment: CDR1 GTSNPN and CDR2 SVGIG (reference sequence). CDR3 nucleotide sequence: TGTGCCTGGAGTGTAAGCCAAGGTTCACCCCTCCACTTT. Its translation: CAWSVSQGSPLHF.

V gene TRBV6-6 combines with J gene TRBJ2-2; maybe TRBD2 (6 bases). Between the trimmed V and J ends, which lost 6 bases and 4 bases, there was a span of 9 bases. Germline loops: CDR1 MNHNY, CDR2 SVGAGI (reference sequence). The CDR3 spans 13 residues. CDR3 nucleotide sequence: TGTGCCAGCAGCCTGGGGGGCACCGGGGAGCTGTTTTTT. Translating gives CASSLGGTGELFF.